The rows below give T cell receptor beta chains drawn from one sample of a study of CD8+CD57+ T cells in acquired aplastic anemia. TCRdb recomputed calls from the reads with MiXCR, one row per CDR3 protein. The sample has about 180,000 distinct CDR3 sequences; about 60% are singletons. Input material: sorted CD4+, CD8+, or CD8+CD57+ T cells (not recorded which) from PBMCs. These receptors were obtained from a human donor with aplastic anemia. Each CDR3 is given with its conserved first and last residue. The D gene is left open where the match is weak. Some rows have no size entry. The others give once, few or many, or a class for an expanded clone.

D gene,V gene,clone size,J gene,CDR3 protein,CDR3 DNA
TRBD2,TRBV7-8,NA,TRBJ2-5,CASSLARLAGETQYF,TGTGCCAGCAGCTTAGCGCGGCTAGCGGGGGAGACCCAGTACTTC
NA,TRBV19,NA,TRBJ2-2,CASSSFGWGDGELFF,TGTGCCAGTAGTAGTTTTGGGTGGGGGGACGGGGAGCTGTTTTTT
NA,TRBV10-3,few,TRBJ2-7,CAISQDSSYEQYF,TGTGCCATCAGCCAGGACAGCTCCTACGAGCAGTACTTC
NA,TRBV7-9,NA,TRBJ2-2,CASSLDAWRDFGTGELFF,TGTGCCAGCAGCTTAGATGCCTGGCGGGACTTTGGCACCGGGGAGCTGTTTTTT
TRBD2,TRBV9,NA,TRBJ2-2,CASSRSGIAGELFF,TGTGCCAGCAGCCGTAGCGGGATTGCAGGGGAGCTGTTTTTT
NA,TRBV24-1,NA,TRBJ2-2,CATSDSYPLGELFF,TGTGCCACCAGTGACTCTTACCCCCTCGGGGAGCTGTTTTTT
NA,TRBV20-1,NA,TRBJ1-4,CSALRPSEKLFF,TGCAGTGCCCTCAGGCCATCTGAAAAACTGTTTTTT
NA,TRBV15,NA,TRBJ2-7,CATSNHRAAIYEQYF,TGTGCCACCAGCAACCACCGCGCCGCCATATACGAGCAGTACTTC
NA,TRBV7-4,NA,TRBJ2-7,CASSSPDKFYEQYF,TGTGCCAGCAGCTCGCCGGACAAATTCTACGAGCAGTACTTC
NA,TRBV5-1,NA,TRBJ1-2,CASSLEGGSYGYTF,TGCGCCAGCAGCTTGGAGGGGGGAAGCTATGGCTACACCTTC
NA,TRBV7-2,NA,TRBJ2-2,CASSLAGEVGGELFF,TGTGCCAGCAGCTTAGCGGGAGAAGTTGGCGGGGAGCTGTTTTTT
NA,TRBV24-1,many,TRBJ2-2,CATSVQGGTGELFF,TGTGCCACCAGTGTTCAGGGCGGCACCGGGGAGCTGTTTTTT
NA,TRBV5-6,NA,TRBJ1-6,CASSLRSSSYNSPLHF,TGTGCCAGCAGCTTGAGAAGTAGCTCCTATAATTCACCCCTCCACTTT
NA,TRBV12-3/TRBV12-4,NA,TRBJ2-4,CASSYSGFGGTIQYF,TGTGCCAGCAGTTACTCAGGGTTTGGAGGGACGATTCAGTACTTC
NA,TRBV20-1,many,TRBJ2-5,CSARGQEEETQYF,TGCAGTGCTAGAGGACAGGAAGAAGAGACCCAGTACTTC
TRBD2,TRBV24-1,NA,TRBJ2-5,CATSELAGDMETQYF,TGTGCCACCAGTGAATTAGCGGGAGACATGGAGACCCAGTACTTC
NA,TRBV5-5,NA,TRBJ1-5,CASSDLEEESEPQHF,TGTGCCAGCAGCGACCTGGAAGAGGAATCAGAGCCCCAGCATTTT
NA,TRBV25-1,many,TRBJ1-3,CATRGGSGNTIYF,TGTGCCACCCGAGGGGGCTCTGGAAACACCATATATTTT
NA,TRBV2,NA,TRBJ1-1,CASTSAGLNTEAFF,TGTGCCAGCACTTCCGCAGGACTGAACACTGAAGCTTTCTTT
TRBD1,TRBV2,NA,TRBJ1-2,CASSPGTEYGYTF,TGTGCCAGCAGTCCAGGGACAGAGTATGGCTACACCTTC
TRBD2,TRBV20-1,NA,TRBJ2-5,CSARRGGEETQYF,TGCAGTGCTCGCCGCGGGGGGGAAGAGACCCAGTACTTC
NA,TRBV5-6,many,TRBJ1-6,CASSVRGSSPLHF,TGTGCCAGCAGCGTACGGGGCAGTTCACCCCTCCACTTT
NA,TRBV2,many,TRBJ1-2,CASETVQGGYTF,TGTGCCAGTGAGACGGTCCAGGGGGGCTACACCTTC
NA,TRBV10-2,NA,TRBJ1-1,CASSEPIFTEAFF,TGCGCCAGCAGTGAGCCGATTTTCACTGAAGCTTTCTTT
TRBD1,TRBV27,few,TRBJ1-1,CASSITGALEAFF,TGTGCCAGCAGTATTACAGGGGCCCTTGAAGCTTTCTTT
NA,TRBV7-2,NA,TRBJ1-6,CASRAGISNQPLHF,TGTGCCAGCCGGGCGGGGATCAGCAATCAGCCCCTCCACTTT
NA,TRBV19,NA,TRBJ1-5,CASSPGASLSNQPQHF,TGTGCCAGTAGTCCGGGGGCGTCCCTTAGCAATCAGCCCCAGCATTTT
TRBD1,TRBV28,NA,TRBJ1-2,CASSLQGENCGYTF,TGTGCCAGCAGCTTGCAGGGGGAAAACTGTGGCTACACCTTC
TRBD2,TRBV7-2,NA,TRBJ2-7,CASSRLAAESSYEQYF,TGTGCCAGCAGCCGCCTAGCGGCCGAGAGCTCCTACGAGCAGTACTTC
TRBD1,TRBV9,NA,TRBJ2-7,CASSEGQFYEQYF,TGTGCCAGCAGCGAGGGACAGTTTTACGAGCAGTACTTC
TRBD2,TRBV20-1,NA,TRBJ2-3,CSAREASGGATDTQYF,TGCAGTGCTAGAGAGGCCAGCGGGGGGGCGACAGATACGCAGTATTTT
NA,TRBV9,NA,TRBJ1-5,CASSVEDHLGTGELFHQPQHF,TGTGCCAGCAGCGTAGAGGACCACCTCGGGACCGGGGAGCTGTTTCATCAGCCCCAGCATTTT
NA,TRBV24-1,NA,TRBJ2-1,CATSDFDGASSYNEQFF,TGTGCCACCAGTGATTTTGACGGGGCCAGCTCCTACAATGAGCAGTTCTTC
NA,TRBV27,NA,TRBJ2-2,CASSLREPRAGELSF,TGTGCCAGCAGTTTGAGGGAACCTAGGGCCGGGGAGCTGTCTTTT
NA,TRBV29-1,NA,TRBJ2-5,CSVVWGSVGETQYF,TGCAGCGTTGTTTGGGGGTCGGTGGGCGAGACCCAGTACTTC
NA,TRBV12-3/TRBV12-4,few,TRBJ1-1,CASSSRGWGFNAEAFF,TGTGCCAGCAGTTCTCGGGGGTGGGGCTTCAACGCTGAAGCTTTCTTT
NA,TRBV10-1,NA,TRBJ1-1,CASRDTGFREAFF,TGCGCCAGCAGGGACACAGGGTTTAGGGAAGCTTTCTTT
NA,TRBV10-1,NA,TRBJ1-5,CASSATDRSSNQPQHF,TGCGCCAGCAGTGCAACCGACAGGAGTAGCAATCAGCCCCAGCATTTT
NA,TRBV2,NA,TRBJ1-2,CASSGGFGGYTF,TGTGCCAGCAGTGGAGGGTTTGGTGGCTACACCTTC
NA,TRBV7-9,NA,TRBJ1-5,CASSSGAQSNQPQHF,TGTGCCAGCAGCTCTGGGGCTCAGAGCAATCAGCCCCAGCATTTT
NA,TRBV20-1,NA,TRBJ2-7,CSAYDSSYEQYF,TGCAGTGCCTACGACAGCTCCTACGAGCAGTACTTC
NA,TRBV9,NA,TRBJ1-1,CASSVEMRTEAFF,TGTGCCAGCAGCGTAGAGATGCGGACTGAAGCTTTCTTT
NA,TRBV7-9,NA,TRBJ2-3,CASSLATTGHNEQYF,TGTGCCAGCAGCTTAGCGACGACAGGCCACAATGAGCAGTATTTT
NA,TRBV19,NA,TRBJ2-5,CASSPRGGVETQCF,TGTGCCAGTAGTCCTCGAGGAGGGGTTGAGACCCAGTGCTTC
NA,TRBV7-9,NA,TRBJ1-1,CASSSTRTLNTEAFF,TGTGCCAGCAGCTCGACCCGGACCCTCAACACTGAAGCTTTCTTT
NA,TRBV6-5,many,TRBJ2-1,CASSSPDRKNNEQFF,TGTGCCAGCAGTTCCCCGGACAGAAAGAACAATGAGCAGTTCTTC
NA,TRBV9,many,TRBJ2-3,CASSATRGDTDTQYF,TGTGCCAGCAGCGCTACTAGGGGGGACACAGATACGCAGTATTTT
TRBD1,TRBV9,NA,TRBJ2-2,CASSSPSGTGGGTATGELFF,TGTGCCAGCAGCTCCCCCTCTGGGACAGGGGGGGGAACGGCCACCGGGGAGCTGTTTTTT
TRBD1,TRBV7-9,many,TRBJ1-1,CATTTGGVNEAFF,TGTGCCACCACGACAGGGGGCGTGAATGAAGCTTTCTTT
NA,TRBV10-3,NA,TRBJ2-7,CAISELNERSYEQYF,TGTGCCATCAGTGAGTTAAACGAGCGCTCCTACGAGCAGTACTTC
TRBD1,TRBV7-6,NA,TRBJ2-7,CASSWPGQGYEQYF,TGTGCCAGCAGCTGGCCGGGACAGGGCTACGAGCAGTACTTC
NA,TRBV5-1,NA,TRBJ1-1,CASSLSSGTAEAFF,TGCGCCAGCAGCTTGTCCTCAGGGACCGCTGAAGCTTTCTTT
TRBD1,TRBV5-1,NA,TRBJ2-7,CASSRRQGESEQYF,TGCGCCAGCAGCAGACGACAGGGAGAGAGCGAGCAGTACTTC